This is a list of T cell receptor beta chains from one sample in a study of monozygotic twins with inflammatory bowel disease. From its re-call of the 5' RACE reads, TCRdb lists each CDR3 protein once, without DNA. The sample table sets out 300,000 to 350,000 distinct CDR3 sequences. The sequencing input was blood. These receptors all stem from a human donor with ulcerative colitis or Crohn's disease, or a healthy co-twin of an affected twin (not recorded which). CDR3s include the opening cysteine and the closing phenylalanine or tryptophan.

cdr3_aa | j_call | v_call
CASSPVPGQGDTQYF | TRBJ2-3 | TRBV7-2
CASSLAGKGYEQYF | TRBJ2-7 | TRBV6-6
CASSPPSYNEQFF | TRBJ2-1 | TRBV18
CSARDLSFFYGYTF | TRBJ1-2 | TRBV20-1
CASSPLRTGQNMQYF | TRBJ2-4 | TRBV6-1
CASTLHGGMVYGYTF | TRBJ1-2 | TRBV5-1
CASRKTGSQGQGYTF | TRBJ1-2 | TRBV4-3
CASSLGSGEEQFF | TRBJ2-1 | TRBV5-1
CASSTGTSGGYEQYF | TRBJ2-7 | TRBV7-9
CASSFTGGGWYF | TRBJ2-7 | TRBV5-1
CASSLRQGADTQYF | TRBJ2-3 | TRBV14
CASSPPAGVSYEQYF | TRBJ2-7 | TRBV6-2/TRBV6-3
CASSSGLGPTDTQYF | TRBJ2-3 | TRBV6-1
CASCDERGGTGELFF | TRBJ2-2 | TRBV10-2
CASRTPGQGLYEQYF | TRBJ2-7 | TRBV28
CASSLDRPDNEQFF | TRBJ2-1 | TRBV5-1
CASSPGVLARSDTQYF | TRBJ2-3 | TRBV11-2
CASSSTATGHQETQYF | TRBJ2-5 | TRBV27
CASSKGLDNEQFF | TRBJ2-1 | TRBV5-4
CSVSTGQGMYEQYF | TRBJ2-7 | TRBV29-1
CVDRGLTYEQYF | TRBJ2-7 | TRBV24-1
CISVSEAWAGMNTEAFF | TRBJ1-1 | TRBV7-5
CASSTVRLLNEQFF | TRBJ2-1 | TRBV21-1
CASSEVRGSSYNEQFF | TRBJ2-1 | TRBV2
CSASGTVNSPLHF | TRBJ1-6 | TRBV20-1
CASSLEVTNIGGYTF | TRBJ1-2 | TRBV5-1
CASSLQVNTEAFF | TRBJ1-1 | TRBV12-3/TRBV12-4
CASSFGRSTDTQYF | TRBJ2-3 | TRBV7-2
CASSLEGSRNTIYF | TRBJ1-3 | TRBV5-6
CASSKSGMFSSTDTQYF | TRBJ2-3 | TRBV12-3/TRBV12-4
CASSPGQGSPRF | TRBJ2-1 | TRBV12-3/TRBV12-4
CSAALGLLDTVTQYF | TRBJ2-3 | TRBV20-1
CASTPRNYEQYF | TRBJ2-7 | TRBV2
CASRPTGGTTNEKLFF | TRBJ1-4 | TRBV12-3/TRBV12-4
CASSYSKSYGYTF | TRBJ1-2 | TRBV6-5
CASSLSGHQRDEAFF | TRBJ1-1 | TRBV5-1
CASSGQSGANVLTF | TRBJ2-6 | TRBV7-2
CASKEGGPDTQYF | TRBJ2-3 | TRBV2
CAWSPGGVGGQYF | TRBJ2-7 | TRBV30
CASSINRVASGYTF | TRBJ1-2 | TRBV6-1